The 13 T cell receptor beta chains below come from one sample, sequenced in a study of blood T cell repertoires in COVID-19. Clones were read by immunoSEQ multiplex PCR, and TCRdb kept only the in-frame ones, dropping some. This table holds approximately 74,000 clones, roughly 90% found once. The specimen sequenced was peripheral blood. These receptor sequences come from a woman aged 55-69 years with active COVID-19.

This clone was seen once. CDR3 nucleotide sequence: TGTGCCACCAGCAGAGACCAGCGGGAGGCCGGGAGGCAGTACTTC. As protein: CATSRDQREAGRQYF. The V gene is TRBV15, the J gene TRBJ2-7; 9 nucleotides match TRBD2. Germline CDR1 is LNHNV and CDR2 is YYDKDF (reference sequence). The CDR3 has 15 residues. After removal of 0 bases from V and 9 bases from J, the junction contained 9 bases not matched to a gene.

The V and J genes are TRBV9 and TRBJ2-7; no reliable D call. The CDR3 runs to 14 residues. Trimming cost V 3 bases and J 3 bases, with 13 bases left between them. Germline V lookup: CDR1 SGDLS, CDR2 YYNGEE. DNA of the CDR3: TGTGCCAGCAGCGCTGCGTCAGGAAGCTACGAGCAGTACTTC. Translating gives CASSAASGSYEQYF.

The chain combines TRBV9 with TRBJ2-7; D uncertain. Germline V CDR1 and CDR2: SGDLS, YYNGEE. The CDR3 is 14 amino acids. V shed 0 bases and J shed 1 base, with 8 bases lying between them. The CDR3 is CASSVAVVSYEQYF. For the CDR3, the DNA is TGTGCCAGCAGCGTAGCAGTCGTTTCCTACGAGCAGTACTTC.

The chain joins TRBV5-6 to TRBJ1-1; possibly TRBD1 for D (6 bases). V was clipped by 2 bases and J by 0 bases, with 17 bases between them. The CDR3 extends over 17 amino acids. Germline CDR1 SGHDT, CDR2 YYEEEE. The CDR3: CASSFVTGALMNTEAFF. The CDR3, as DNA: TGTGCCAGCAGCTTCGTGACAGGCGCCCTCATGAACACTGAAGCTTTCTTT.

The chain is built from TRBV28 and TRBJ2-7; tentatively, D is TRBD2 (6 bases). The ends were cut back, 6 bases at V and 9 bases at J, with 18 bases in the middle. The CDR3 spans 13 residues. CDR1 is MDHEN and CDR2 is SYDVKM in the germline V gene. CDR3 protein: CASRPNMGDWQYF. In DNA form, the CDR3 reads TGTGCCAGCAGACCGAACATGGGGGACTGGCAGTACTTC.

This rearrangement joins TRBV9 to TRBJ2-7; tentatively, D is TRBD1 (6 bases). The CDR3 spans 14 residues. Germline-derived CDR1 and CDR2 are SGDLS and YYNGEE. V was cut by 8 bases and J by 4 bases, with 19 bases left in between. CDR3 in DNA: TGTGCCAGTAGCCCGATGGGGGCGGTGTACGAGCAGTACTTC. Amino acids: CASSPMGAVYEQYF.

The chain recombines TRBV28 with TRBJ2-1; TRBD1 is a possible D gene (9 bases). This CDR3 contains 16 residues. Germline CDR1 reads MDHEN; CDR2 reads SYDVKM. The V end lost 8 bases, the J end lost 8 bases, and 25 bases lay between the germline ends. CDR3 DNA sequence: TGTGCCAGCGAAATCACCGGGACAGGGCGGGGGGATGAGCAGTTCTTC. As protein: CASEITGTGRGDEQFF.

This clone appeared once. The chain couples TRBV3-1 (or the pseudogene TRBV3-2) to TRBJ1-2; a possible D gene is TRBD1 (6 bases). The germline V gene has CDR1 LGHDT and CDR2 YNNKEL (reference sequence). The CDR3 is 14 residues long. The germline V and J ends were trimmed by 3 bases and 1 base, with 9 bases remaining between them. This chain's CDR3 is CASSHLQGNYGYTF. The CDR3 DNA is TGTGCCAGCAGCCATCTACAGGGTAACTATGGCTACACCTTC.

The chain employs TRBV5-1 and TRBJ2-2, with D possibly being TRBD1 (5 bases). V was shortened by 4 bases and J by 1 base, with 11 bases between the two germline ends. Germline lookup yields CDR1 SGHRS and CDR2 YFSETQ. CDR3 length equals 15 residues. CDR3 sequence: CASSREGVNTGELFF. The CDR3 nucleotides read TGCGCCAGCAGCAGGGAAGGGGTGAACACCGGGGAGCTGTTTTTT.

The CDR3 sequence: CASSQASLAGPQETQYF. The CDR3 nucleotides read TGTGCCAGCAGCCAAGCGTCACTAGCGGGTCCCCAAGAGACCCAGTACTTC. The chain employs TRBV3-1 (or the pseudogene TRBV3-2) and TRBJ2-5; 9 nucleotides line up with TRBD2. The CDR3 contains 17 residues. The germline V gene encodes CDR1 LGHDT and CDR2 YNNKEL (reference sequence). Germline trimming cut 1 base from V and 1 base from J; bases unmatched to any gene: 7.

In its sample, this clone was seen a few times. This chain uses TRBV18 with TRBJ1-5; D unclear. The V gene lost 4 bases and the J gene lost 4 bases, with 17 bases spanning the gap. The CDR3 loop spans 16 amino acids. Germline V gene lookup returns CDR1 KGHSH and CDR2 LQKENI. The CDR3 coding sequence is TGTGCCAGCTCACAGATAGGACGGGAAGGGAATCAGCCCCAGCATTTT. Protein: CASSQIGREGNQPQHF. Variable domain in full (rest from reference TRBV18 and TRBJ1-5): NAGVMQNPRHLVRRRGQEARLRCSPMKGHSHVYWYRQLPEEGLKFMVYLQKENIIDESGMPKERFSAEFPKEGPSILRIQQVVRGDSAAYFCASSQIGREGNQPQHFGDGTRLSIL.

The J gene is TRBJ2-7, the V gene TRBV3-1 (or the pseudogene TRBV3-2); D not resolved. Germline CDR1 is LGHDT and CDR2 is YNNKEL (reference sequence). This CDR3 region has 13 residues. Trimming took off 1 base at V and 6 bases at J, with 10 bases between the two ends. In DNA form, the CDR3 reads TGTGCCAGCAGCCAAGGGCTAGAAGGCGAGCAGTACTTC. Residues: CASSQGLEGEQYF.

The chain recombines TRBV19 with TRBJ2-5; 9 positions match TRBD2. The V segment lost 7 bases and the J segment 3 bases; nucleotides outside the gene matches: 9. This CDR3 has 15 amino acids. CDR1 and CDR2 (germline): LNHDA, SQIVND (reference sequence). The CDR3 sequence is CASKIAGVPEETQYF. The CDR3 region has the DNA TGTGCCAGTAAAATAGCGGGAGTCCCTGAAGAGACCCAGTACTTC.